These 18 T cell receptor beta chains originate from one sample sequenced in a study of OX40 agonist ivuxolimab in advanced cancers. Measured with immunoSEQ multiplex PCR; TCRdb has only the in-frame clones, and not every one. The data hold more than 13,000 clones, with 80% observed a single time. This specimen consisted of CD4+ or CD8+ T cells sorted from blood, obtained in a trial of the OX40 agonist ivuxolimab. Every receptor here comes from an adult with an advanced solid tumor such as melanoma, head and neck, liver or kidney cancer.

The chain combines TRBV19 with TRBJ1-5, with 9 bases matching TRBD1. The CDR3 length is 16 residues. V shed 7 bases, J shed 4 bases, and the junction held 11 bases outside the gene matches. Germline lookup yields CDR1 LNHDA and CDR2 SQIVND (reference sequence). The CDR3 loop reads CASKVWDRELNQPQHF. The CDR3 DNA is TGTGCCAGTAAAGTGTGGGACAGGGAACTTAATCAGCCCCAGCATTTT.

The CDR3 loop reads CASSSQVAGAFTDTQYF. DNA of the CDR3: TGTGCCAGCAGCTCCCAAGTAGCGGGGGCCTTCACAGATACGCAGTATTTT. The chain links TRBV7-9 to TRBJ2-3; 9 positions match TRBD2. Trimming cost V 4 bases and J 2 bases; bases outside gene matches: 10. The germline V gene has CDR1 SEHNR and CDR2 FQNEAQ (reference sequence). The CDR3 loop spans 17 amino acids.

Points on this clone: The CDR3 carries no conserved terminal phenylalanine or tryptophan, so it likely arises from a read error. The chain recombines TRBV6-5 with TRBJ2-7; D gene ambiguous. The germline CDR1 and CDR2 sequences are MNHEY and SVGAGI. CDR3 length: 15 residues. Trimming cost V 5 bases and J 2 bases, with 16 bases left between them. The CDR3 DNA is TGTGCCAGCAGTACTGGACCGCAGGTACCCTACGAGCAGTACCTC. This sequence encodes CASSTGPQVPYEQYL.

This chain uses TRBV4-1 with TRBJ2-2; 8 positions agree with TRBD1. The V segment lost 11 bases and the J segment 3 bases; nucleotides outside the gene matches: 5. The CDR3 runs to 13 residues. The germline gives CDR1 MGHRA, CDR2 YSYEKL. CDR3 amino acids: CASGGTDTGELFF. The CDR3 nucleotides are TGCGCCTCAGGGGGCACGGACACCGGGGAGCTGTTTTTT.

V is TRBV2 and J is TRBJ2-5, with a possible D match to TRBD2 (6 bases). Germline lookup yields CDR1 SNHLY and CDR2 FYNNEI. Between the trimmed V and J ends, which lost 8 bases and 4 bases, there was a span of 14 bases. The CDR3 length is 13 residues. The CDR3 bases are TGTGCCAGCGGGCCGGGGGACCGAGAGACCCAGTACTTC. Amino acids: CASGPGDRETQYF.

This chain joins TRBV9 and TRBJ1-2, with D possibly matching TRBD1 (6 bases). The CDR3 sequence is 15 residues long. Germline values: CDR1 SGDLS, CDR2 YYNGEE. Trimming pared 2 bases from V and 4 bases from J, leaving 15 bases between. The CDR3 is CASSVETGEFYGYTF. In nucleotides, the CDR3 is TGTGCCAGCAGCGTCGAGACAGGAGAATTCTATGGCTACACCTTC. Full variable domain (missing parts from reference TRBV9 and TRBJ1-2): DSGVTQTPKHLITATGQRVTLRCSPRSGDLSVYWYQQSLDQGLQFLIQYYNGEERAKGNILERFSAQQFPDLHSELNLSSLELGDSALYFCASSVETGEFYGYTFGSGTRLTVV.

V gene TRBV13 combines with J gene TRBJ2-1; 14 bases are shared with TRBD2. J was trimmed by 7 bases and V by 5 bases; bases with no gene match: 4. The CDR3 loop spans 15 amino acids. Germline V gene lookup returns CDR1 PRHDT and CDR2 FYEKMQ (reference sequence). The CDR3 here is CASSQTSGGVNEQFF. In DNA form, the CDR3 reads TGTGCCAGCAGCCAGACTAGCGGGGGGGTTAATGAGCAGTTCTTC.

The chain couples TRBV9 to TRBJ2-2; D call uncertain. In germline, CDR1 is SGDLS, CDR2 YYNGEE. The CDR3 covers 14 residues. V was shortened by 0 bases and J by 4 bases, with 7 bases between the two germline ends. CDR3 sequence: CASSVVGFTGELFF. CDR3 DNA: TGTGCCAGCAGCGTAGTGGGTTTCACCGGGGAGCTGTTTTTT.

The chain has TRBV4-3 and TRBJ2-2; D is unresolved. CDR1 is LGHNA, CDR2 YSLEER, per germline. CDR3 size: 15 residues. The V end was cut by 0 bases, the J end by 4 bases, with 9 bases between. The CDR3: CASSQDLGSTGELFF. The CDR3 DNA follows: TGCGCCAGCAGCCAAGACTTAGGAAGCACCGGGGAGCTGTTTTTT.

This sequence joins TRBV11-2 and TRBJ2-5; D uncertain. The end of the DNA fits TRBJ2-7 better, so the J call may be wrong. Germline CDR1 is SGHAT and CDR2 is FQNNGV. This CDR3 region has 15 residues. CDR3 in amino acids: CASSLESGASYEQYF. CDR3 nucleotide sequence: TGTGCCAGCAGCTTAGAATCCGGTGCCTCCTACGAGCAGTACTTC.

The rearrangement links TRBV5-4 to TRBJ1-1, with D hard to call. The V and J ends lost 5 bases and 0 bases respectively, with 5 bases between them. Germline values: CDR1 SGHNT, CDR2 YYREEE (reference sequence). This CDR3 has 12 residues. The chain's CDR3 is CASRTMNTEAFF. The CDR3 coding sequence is TGTGCCAGCAGAACCATGAACACTGAAGCTTTCTTT.

CDR3 nucleotide sequence: TGCGCCAGCAGCCAAGTTGTGAACACTGAAGCTTTCTTT. It specifies CASSQVVNTEAFF. V gene TRBV4-1 combines with J gene TRBJ1-1; D is ambiguous. The germline V gene encodes CDR1 MGHRA and CDR2 YSYEKL. The CDR3 is 13 residues long. Between the trimmed V and J ends, which lost 1 base and 0 bases, there was a span of 3 bases.

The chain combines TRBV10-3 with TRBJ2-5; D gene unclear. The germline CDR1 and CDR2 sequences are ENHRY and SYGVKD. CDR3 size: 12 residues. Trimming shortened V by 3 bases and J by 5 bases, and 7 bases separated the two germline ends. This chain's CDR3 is CAISDLEETQYF. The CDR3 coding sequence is TGTGCCATCAGTGACCTCGAGGAGACCCAGTACTTC.

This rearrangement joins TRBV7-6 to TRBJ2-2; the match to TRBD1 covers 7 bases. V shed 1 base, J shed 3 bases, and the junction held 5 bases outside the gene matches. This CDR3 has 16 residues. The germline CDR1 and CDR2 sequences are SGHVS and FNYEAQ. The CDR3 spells CASSLEWGQHTGELFF. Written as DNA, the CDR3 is TGTGCCAGCAGCTTAGAGTGGGGACAGCACACCGGGGAGCTGTTTTTT.

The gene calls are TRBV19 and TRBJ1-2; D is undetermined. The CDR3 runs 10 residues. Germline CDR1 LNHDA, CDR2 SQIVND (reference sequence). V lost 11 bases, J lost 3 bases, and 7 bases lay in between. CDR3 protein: CAAYYYGYTF. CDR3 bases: TGTGCCGCTTACTACTATGGCTACACCTTC.

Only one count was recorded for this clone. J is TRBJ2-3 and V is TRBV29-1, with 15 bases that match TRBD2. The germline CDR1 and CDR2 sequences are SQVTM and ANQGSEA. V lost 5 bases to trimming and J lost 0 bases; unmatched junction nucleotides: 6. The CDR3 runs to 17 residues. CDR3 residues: CSVSGLAGGSSTDTQYF. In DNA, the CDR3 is TGCAGCGTTTCGGGACTAGCGGGGGGCTCTAGCACAGATACGCAGTATTTT.

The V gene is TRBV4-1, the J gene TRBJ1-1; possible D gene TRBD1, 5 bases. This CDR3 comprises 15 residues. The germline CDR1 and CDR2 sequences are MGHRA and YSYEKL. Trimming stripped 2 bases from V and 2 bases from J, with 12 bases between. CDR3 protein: CASSQLPGGNTEAFF. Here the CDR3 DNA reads TGCGCCAGCAGCCAATTACCCGGGGGAAACACTGAAGCTTTCTTT.

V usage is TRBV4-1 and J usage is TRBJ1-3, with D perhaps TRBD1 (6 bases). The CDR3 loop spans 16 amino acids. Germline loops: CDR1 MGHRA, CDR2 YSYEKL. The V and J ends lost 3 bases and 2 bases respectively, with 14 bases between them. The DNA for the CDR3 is TGCGCCAGCAGCCATTCATCGGACAGTACTGGAAACACCATATATTTT. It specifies CASSHSSDSTGNTIYF.